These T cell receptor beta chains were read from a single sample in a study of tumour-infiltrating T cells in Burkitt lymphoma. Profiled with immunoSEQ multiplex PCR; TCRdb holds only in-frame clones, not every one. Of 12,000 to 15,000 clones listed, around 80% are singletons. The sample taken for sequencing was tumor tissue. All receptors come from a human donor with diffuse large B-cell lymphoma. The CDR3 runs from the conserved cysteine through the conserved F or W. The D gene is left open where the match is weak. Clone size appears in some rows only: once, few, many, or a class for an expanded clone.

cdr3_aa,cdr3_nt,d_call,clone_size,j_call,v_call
CAIRASSGKNTGELFF,TGTGCCATCAGAGCGAGCAGCGGGAAGAACACCGGGGAGCTGTTTTTT,TRBD2,-,TRBJ2-2,TRBV10-3
CAWSGVSGNQPQHF,TGTGCCTGGAGTGGGGTCTCCGGGAATCAGCCCCAGCATTTT,-,once,TRBJ1-5,TRBV30
CASSVTQGVTGELFF,TGTGCCAGCAGCGTAACCCAGGGGGTCACCGGGGAGCTGTTTTTT,TRBD1,-,TRBJ2-2,TRBV9
CASSRGPLNTEAFF,TGTGCCAGCAGTCGAGGGCCCCTGAACACTGAAGCTTTCTTT,-,-,TRBJ1-1,TRBV6-5
CASSTLSGTNYGYTF,TGTGCCAGTAGTACCCTATCGGGGACTAACTATGGCTACACCTTC,-,medium-sized,TRBJ1-2,TRBV19
CASSAAFRDGGESYTF,TGTGCCAGCAGTGCTGCTTTCCGGGACGGCGGAGAAAGCTACACCTTC,-,medium-sized,TRBJ1-2,TRBV6-1
CASSKGQKSNQPQHF,TGTGCCAGTAGTAAGGGGCAGAAAAGCAATCAGCCCCAGCATTTT,-,-,TRBJ1-5,TRBV19
CASSTRTGPNEGYTF,TGTGCCAGCAGTACCCGGACAGGGCCGAACGAGGGCTACACCTTC,TRBD1,-,TRBJ1-2,TRBV6-1
CASSLRTVYNEQFF,TGTGCCAGTAGTCTCAGGACAGTATACAATGAGCAGTTCTTC,-,-,TRBJ2-1,TRBV19
CAWSVVLFNEQFF,TGTGCCTGGAGTGTAGTTCTTTTCAATGAGCAGTTCTTC,-,few,TRBJ2-1,TRBV30
CATSRASSGAYNEQFF,TGTGCCACCAGCAGAGCGAGTAGCGGGGCCTACAATGAGCAGTTCTTC,TRBD2,-,TRBJ2-1,TRBV15
CASSFRLLYEQFF,TGTGCCAGCAGCTTCCGACTATTGTATGAGCAGTTCTTC,-,-,TRBJ2-1,TRBV7-9
CASSPGPAANEKLFF,TGTGCCAGCAGCCCCGGCCCTGCGGCTAATGAAAAACTGTTTTTT,-,-,TRBJ1-4,TRBV7-2
CASSVVGGENTEAFF,TGTGCCAGCAGCGTAGTCGGAGGAGAAAACACTGAAGCTTTCTTT,-,-,TRBJ1-1,TRBV9
CASSVQLAVSYNEQFF,TGTGCCAGCAGCGTACAACTAGCGGTTTCCTACAATGAGCAGTTCTTC,TRBD2,-,TRBJ2-1,TRBV6-4
CASSVRTRWEAFF,TGTGCCAGCAGCGTCCGGACAAGGTGGGAGGCTTTCTTT,-,-,TRBJ1-1,TRBV5-6
CAISESGTGRSYEQYF,TGTGCCATCAGTGAGTCGGGGACAGGGCGTTCCTACGAGCAGTACTTC,TRBD1,-,TRBJ2-7,TRBV10-3
CASSLGLVDEQFF,TGCGCCAGCAGCTTGGGACTAGTCGATGAGCAGTTCTTC,-,-,TRBJ2-1,TRBV5-1
CAWSMRRTNTEAFF,TGTGCCTGGAGTATGCGACGGACGAACACTGAAGCTTTCTTT,-,-,TRBJ1-1,TRBV30
CASSLGGAAGYTF,TGTGCCAGCAGTTTGGGGGGGGCGGCTGGCTACACCTTC,-,once,TRBJ1-2,TRBV27
CASSVVGASFREGPGETQYF,TGTGCCAGCAGCGTAGTAGGGGCTAGCTTCCGGGAGGGCCCAGGAGAGACCCAGTACTTC,TRBD2,medium-sized,TRBJ2-5,TRBV9
CASSSLGEFFRNEQFF,TGTGCCAGCAGCTCCCTTGGGGAGTTTTTCCGGAATGAGCAGTTCTTC,-,-,TRBJ2-1,TRBV21-1
CASSDGTGKQPQHF,TGTGCCAGCAGTGACGGGACAGGGAAACAGCCCCAGCATTTT,TRBD1,once,TRBJ1-5,TRBV6-4
CASGLAGGYGTDTQYF,TGTGCCTCCGGACTAGCGGGGGGTTACGGCACAGATACGCAGTATTTT,TRBD2,-,TRBJ2-3,TRBV30
CASILLGTAEAFF,TGTGCCAGCATTCTCCTCGGGACTGCTGAAGCTTTCTTT,-,-,TRBJ1-1,TRBV6-1
CASSLGLAEDTQYF,TGCGCCAGCAGCTTGGGGTTAGCGGAAGATACGCAGTATTTT,-,-,TRBJ2-3,TRBV5-1
CASSLMDGETQYF,TGCGCCAGCAGCTTGATGGACGGGGAGACCCAGTACTTC,-,medium-sized,TRBJ2-5,TRBV5-1
CASRGGWADQPQHF,TGCGCCAGCAGAGGGGGTTGGGCGGATCAGCCCCAGCATTTT,-,-,TRBJ1-5,TRBV10-2
CASSLGAAGELFF,TGTGCCAGCAGTTTAGGTGCAGCCGGGGAGCTGTTTTTT,-,-,TRBJ2-2,TRBV27
CASSLVRVENTEAFF,TGTGCCAGCAGCTTGGTAAGGGTTGAGAACACTGAAGCTTTCTTT,-,-,TRBJ1-1,TRBV5-5
CASSQTTGGYEQYF,TGCGCCAGCAGCCAGACGACAGGGGGCTACGAGCAGTACTTC,TRBD1,medium-sized,TRBJ2-7,TRBV4-1
CSVSGMNTEAFF,TGCAGCGTGAGTGGGATGAACACTGAAGCTTTCTTT,-,-,TRBJ1-1,TRBV29-1
CASSYSNELDYTF,TGTGCCAGCAGTTACTCGAATGAACTCGACTACACCTTC,-,medium-sized,TRBJ1-2,TRBV6-5
CAWSVWGSTYNEQFF,TGTGCCTGGAGTGTTTGGGGGAGCACCTACAATGAGCAGTTCTTC,-,-,TRBJ2-1,TRBV30
CASSLGGANTEAFF,TGTGCCAGCAGCTTAGGGGGCGCGAACACTGAAGCTTTCTTT,-,few,TRBJ1-1,TRBV7-9
CATSDWGRAADETQYF,TGTGCCACCAGTGATTGGGGCAGGGCCGCCGACGAGACCCAGTACTTC,-,-,TRBJ2-5,TRBV15
CASSRETGPYEQYF,TGCGCCAGCAGCCGGGAGACAGGCCCCTACGAGCAATACTTC,-,-,TRBJ2-7,TRBV5-1
CASTLSGTGGYNEQFF,TGTGCCAGTACCCTTTCCGGGACAGGGGGCTACAATGAGCAGTTCTTC,TRBD1,-,TRBJ2-1,TRBV19
CSVVSGRDSGWGAFF,TGCAGCGTTGTTTCCGGTCGGGACTCCGGCTGGGGAGCTTTCTTT,-,-,TRBJ1-1,TRBV29-1
CASSLGGHEQFF,TGTGCCAGCAGCTTGGGGGGGCATGAGCAGTTCTTC,-,-,TRBJ2-1,TRBV5-5
CATEGRLQETQYF,TGTGCCACCGAGGGGCGTTTACAAGAGACCCAGTACTTC,-,once,TRBJ2-5,TRBV11-3
CASTWGPGENYGYTF,TGTGCCAGCACGTGGGGCCCAGGGGAAAATTATGGCTACACCTTC,-,-,TRBJ1-2,TRBV6-5
CSLAGGTTDTQYF,TGCAGCCTCGCGGGCGGCACCACAGATACGCAGTATTTT,-,-,TRBJ2-3,TRBV29-1